This note documents a single T cell receptor beta chain sequence. The antigen remains unidentified. Germline V gene lookup returns CDR1 SGDLS and CDR2 YYNGEE. The CDR3 extends over 14 amino acids. V was cut by 4 bases and J by 5 bases, with 15 bases left in between. The data were obtained in a study of cytomegalovirus exposure and HLA in healthy donors. Study-wide background: Falling in the Caucasian-associated ancestry cluster were 80% to 90% of some 400 genotyped donors.

In the PCR, 60 Vbeta and 13 Jbeta primers were used. Assay used: immunoSEQ multiplex PCR; TCRdb lists only in-frame clones, some missing. The data show about 160,000 clones, 60% to 80% seen once. Study conclusions and caveats: With later analysis, a missense DCLRE1C variant became linked to TCR beta V- and J-gene trimming. As was reported, the HLA-A and HLA-B alleles of most subjects were accurately predicted from TCR beta sequences. Prior analysis indicated that the majority of TCR beta V segments exhibited productivity approximately 87% or approximately 30% of the time.

This chain uses TRBV9 with TRBJ1-2, with D possibly being TRBD1 (5 bases). The sequencing input was PBMCs. This clonotype originated in a woman aged 45-59 years in good health and CMV-seropositive. CDR3 bases: TGTGCCAGCAGCCCCGAGACAGCGATATATGGCTACACCTTC. This sequence encodes CASSPETAIYGYTF. Using reference TRBV9 and TRBJ1-2 for the parts outside the CDR3, the full variable domain is DSGVTQTPKHLITATGQRVTLRCSPRSGDLSVYWYQQSLDQGLQFLIQYYNGEERAKGNILERFSAQQFPDLHSELNLSSLELGDSALYFCASSPETAIYGYTFGSGTRLTVV.